This T cell receptor (beta chain) was captured in a study of shared clonotypes between healthy human individuals (dated by TCRdb to 2019 to 2021). Some background on the complete study: Two women and three men aged 18 to 49 years were included in the cohort. Blood TCR repertoires of four to six healthy adults were deeply sequenced to estimate repertoire size and the extent of clonotype sharing between individuals. To increase sequencing depth and limit assay-specific biases, different laboratories used diverse techniques to prepare libraries and sequence TCR repertoires. For each donor, CD4 naive and CD4 memory were each run on three plates, CD8 naive on two plates, and CD8 memory on one plate. Each donor's leukapheresis produced roughly between roughly 0.85 and 10 billion PBMCs. Findings and caveats that apply to the study as a whole: Because the study included a small number of donors, the genetic and exposure-history diversity represented was limited. Higher generation probabilities were observed for clonotypes shared by all four sorted-subset donors than for non-shared clonotypes. Rarefaction of sorted-subset datasets indicated incomplete sequencing despite the large sequencing depth. Sampling was restricted to blood, and TCR repertoires in tissues likely differ from the TCR repertoires found in blood. Estimated clonotype richness was generally larger for naive than for memory subsets. Pairwise subsampling led to the expectation that sequencing depth would affect the degree of clonotype sharing among donors. Sharing across a handful of donors was observed for around 5% of naive CD4, 3.5% of naive CD8, about 2.3% of memory CD4, and 0.4% of memory CD8 clonotypes.

TCR CDR3 regions were amplified from genomic DNA by multiplex PCR using the deep immunoSEQ assay. For each cell subset, the extracted genomic DNA was distributed evenly across all wells of several immunoSEQ 96-well plates, and each plate served as one replicate. For sorted subsets, each replicate PCR was loaded with about 200 ng genomic DNA, equivalent to approximately 33,000 T cell genomes. The purified libraries were quantified using a Qubit 3.0 fluorometer, sized with a Bioanalyzer 2100, and then quantified again using the KAPA Library Quantification kit. Every immunoSEQ 96-well plate was sequenced on a dedicated single-read 150-cycle Illumina NextSeq 550 flow cell. On the study's bioinformatics: Because the immunoSEQ output included only junctional sequences and no quality scores, the filtering could not be the same as the filtering used for full-length reads. To assign V/J genes and CDR3, sequences were annotated against IMGT germline references using PyIR, a Python wrapper for IgBLAST v1.9. Reads were filtered out if the reads had weak V/J assignments (E-value above 1e-6), no CDR3, stop codons, out-of-frame junctions, or ambiguous translated residues. V3J clonotypes were defined as sequences sharing the same inferred V gene, J gene, and CDR3 amino acid sequence. Percentage overlap between repertoires was calculated by dividing the number of shared unique clonotypes by the size of the smaller repertoire. Richness of each repertoire was evaluated using RTK rarefaction, the Chao1 estimator, and Recon v2.1 estimates of unobserved clonotypes. For all TCRbeta clonotypes obtained by the gDNA method from four donors, generation probabilities were computed with OLGA. TCRdb's version of the immuneACCESS table is confined to in-frame rearrangements and falls short of the full clone set. An unresolved V gene accounts for under half of the shortfall where checked; the remainder is of unknown origin. The DNA gave D and trimming, while V, J and clone size come from that table. The sample table shows approximately 350,000 clones, and around 67% are seen once. The top ten clones comprise 10% of the sample.

Donors were healthy HIV-negative adults with no recently reported acute infections or vaccinations. Every donor was a Caucasian adult living in Nashville, Tennessee, USA. Magnetic negative selection was used to enrich CD4+ T cells, after which naive cells were positively selected on CD45RA and the negative fraction became the memory subset. Blood was obtained by leukapheresis, after which PBMCs were separated by Ficoll-Histopaque density gradient centrifugation and cryopreserved in liquid nitrogen vapor phase. Analytical flow cytometry was used to check the purity and quantity of each magnetically sorted T cell population. Genomic DNA was isolated from every sorted fraction and measured by UV absorbance on a Nanodrop 2000c. Regarding this clone: The antigen this receptor binds is unknown. Base qualities were left out, and no much larger clone turns up one base away.

The source of this sequence is a man aged 25-45 years in good health. Sequencing was carried out using memory CD4+ T cells sorted from blood. What the cell subset or site label conveys for this sample: CD45RA-negative fraction.

The CDR3 here reads CASSLVASSQETQYF. The DNA sequence is TGTGCCAGCAGCTTAGTGGCTAGCTCACAAGAGACCCAGTACTTC. The rearranged chain carries TRBV7-6 and TRBJ2-5; TRBD2 is a weak D gene call, 5 bases matching. Measured from the cysteine to the phenylalanine, the CDR3 is 15 residues long. The CDR3 DNA has 45 bases and is translated from base 1. V and J lose 1 base and 2 bases, and a span of 11 bases separates them. CDR1 and CDR2 were assigned from the germline V gene as SGHVS and FNYEAQ.